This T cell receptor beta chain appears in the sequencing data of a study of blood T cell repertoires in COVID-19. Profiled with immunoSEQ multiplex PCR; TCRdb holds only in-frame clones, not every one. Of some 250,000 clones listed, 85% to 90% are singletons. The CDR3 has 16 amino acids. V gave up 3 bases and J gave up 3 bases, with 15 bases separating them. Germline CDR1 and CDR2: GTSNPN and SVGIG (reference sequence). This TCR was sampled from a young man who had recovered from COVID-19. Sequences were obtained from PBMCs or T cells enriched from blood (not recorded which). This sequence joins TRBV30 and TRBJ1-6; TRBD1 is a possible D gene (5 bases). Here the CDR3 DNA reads TGTGCCTGGAGGTTGGGGACTTTAATCTATAATTCACCCCTCCACTTT. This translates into CAWRLGTLIYNSPLHF.